This TCR beta chain appears in the sequencing data of a study of vaccination effects on CD4 cells after COVID-19. Profiled with immunoSEQ multiplex PCR; TCRdb holds only in-frame clones, not every one. There are around 21,000 clones in the sample; around 68% occur only once, and around 10% lies in the top ten. To note about this clone: Its antigen is undetermined.

Ahead of sequencing, the ViraFEST assay grew antigen-specific CD4+ T cells using viral peptide pools. Culture proceeded for approximately 10 days, and CD4+ T cells were then isolated. Previously uninfected by SARS-CoV-2, the vaccine recipients also showed negative nucleocapsid antibodies. CDR3 length equals 17 residues. From germline, CDR1 is SGHRS and CDR2 YFSETQ. Losses at the gene ends were 0 bases for V and 5 bases for J; bases not matched to a gene: 11. The sequence was obtained from a human donor who received a COVID-19 vaccine. J is TRBJ2-3 and V is TRBV5-1; TRBD1 agrees at 8 bases. Material: CD4+ T cells from PBMCs cultured with HCoV-NL63 spike peptides, obtained before COVID-19 vaccination. The CDR3 sequence: CASSLAYTGGGLDTQYF. DNA of the CDR3: TGCGCCAGCAGCTTGGCCTATACAGGGGGTGGGCTAGATACGCAGTATTTT.